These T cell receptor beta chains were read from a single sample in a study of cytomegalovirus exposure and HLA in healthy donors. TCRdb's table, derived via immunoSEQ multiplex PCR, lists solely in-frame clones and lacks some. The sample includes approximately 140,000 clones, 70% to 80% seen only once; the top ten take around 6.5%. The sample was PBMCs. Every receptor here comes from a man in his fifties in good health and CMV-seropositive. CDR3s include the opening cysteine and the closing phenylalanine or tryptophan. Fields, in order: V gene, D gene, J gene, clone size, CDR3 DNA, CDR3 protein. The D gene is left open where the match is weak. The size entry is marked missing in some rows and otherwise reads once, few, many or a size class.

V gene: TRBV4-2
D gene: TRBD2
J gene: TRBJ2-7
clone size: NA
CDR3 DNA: TGTGCCAGCAGCCAAGAACCTAGCGGGCCCCTCTACGAGCAGTACTTC
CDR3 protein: CASSQEPSGPLYEQYF

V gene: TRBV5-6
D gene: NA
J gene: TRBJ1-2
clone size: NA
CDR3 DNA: TGTGCCAGCAGGCGGCGTACAGGGCTCGTCTATGGCTACACCTTC
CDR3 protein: CASRRRTGLVYGYTF

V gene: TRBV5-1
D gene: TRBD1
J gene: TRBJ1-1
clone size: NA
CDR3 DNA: TGCGCCAGCAGGTCCGGGTGGCAGGGGGCGAGAGGAGCTTTCTTT
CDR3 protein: CASRSGWQGARGAFF

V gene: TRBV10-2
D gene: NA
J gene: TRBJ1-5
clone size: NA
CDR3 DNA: TGCGCCAGCAGTTCGGGGGAGGATCAGCCCCAGCATTTT
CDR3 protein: CASSSGEDQPQHF

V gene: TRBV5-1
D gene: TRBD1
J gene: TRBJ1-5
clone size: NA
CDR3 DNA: TGCGCCAGCAGCTGGACAGGGATGAGCAATCAGCCCCAGCATTTT
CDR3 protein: CASSWTGMSNQPQHF

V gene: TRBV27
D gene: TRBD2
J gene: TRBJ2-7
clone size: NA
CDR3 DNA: TGTGCCAGCAGTTTAAAACTAGCGGGAGGCTGGGAACAATACGAGCAGTACTTC
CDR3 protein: CASSLKLAGGWEQYEQYF

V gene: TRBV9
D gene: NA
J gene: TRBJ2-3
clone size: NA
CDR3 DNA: TGTGCCAGCAGCGTAGAACAGGGACGCACAGATACGCAGTATTTT
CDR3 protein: CASSVEQGRTDTQYF

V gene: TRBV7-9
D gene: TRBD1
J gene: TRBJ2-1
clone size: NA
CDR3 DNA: TGTGCCAGCAGCTTAGAAGGGGGCGTTTACAATGAGCAGTTCTTC
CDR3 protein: CASSLEGGVYNEQFF

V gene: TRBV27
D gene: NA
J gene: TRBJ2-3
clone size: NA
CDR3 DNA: TGTGCCAGCAGGAGGAACCGGCTAGATACGCAGTATTTT
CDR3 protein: CASRRNRLDTQYF

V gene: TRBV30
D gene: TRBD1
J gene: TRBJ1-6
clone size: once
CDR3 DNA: TGTGCCTGGAGTGAAGGCAGGGGGTGGTATAATTCACCCCTCCACTTT
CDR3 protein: CAWSEGRGWYNSPLHF

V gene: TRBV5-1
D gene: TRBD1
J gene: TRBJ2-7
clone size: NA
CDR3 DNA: TGCGCCAGCAGCTCGGGACAGCCCTACGAGCAGTACTTC
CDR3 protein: CASSSGQPYEQYF

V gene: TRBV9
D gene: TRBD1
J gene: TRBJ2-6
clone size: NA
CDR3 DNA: TGTGCCAGCAGCGTGTCGGACAGGGGTACTGTGACTTTC
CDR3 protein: CASSVSDRGTVTF

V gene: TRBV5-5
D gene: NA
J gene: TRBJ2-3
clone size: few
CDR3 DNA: TGTGCCAGCAGCTTTAAGGAGGGCGATACGCAGTATTTT
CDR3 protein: CASSFKEGDTQYF

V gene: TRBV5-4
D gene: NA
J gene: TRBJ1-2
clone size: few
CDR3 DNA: TGTGCCAGCAGCTTGGCCGGGGGTAACTATGGCTACACCTTC
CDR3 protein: CASSLAGGNYGYTF

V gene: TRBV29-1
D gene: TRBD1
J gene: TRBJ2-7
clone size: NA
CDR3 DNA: TGCAGCGTTCTTGGGACAGCTTGGCGCGAGCAGTACTTC
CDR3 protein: CSVLGTAWREQYF

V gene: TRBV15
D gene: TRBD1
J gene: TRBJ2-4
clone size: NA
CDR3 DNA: TGTGCCACCAGCGGCCGGGACAGAGCCAAAAACATTCAGTACTTC
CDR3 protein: CATSGRDRAKNIQYF

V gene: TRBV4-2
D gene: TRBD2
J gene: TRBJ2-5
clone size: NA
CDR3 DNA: TGTGCCAGCAGCTTTCAAGCGGGAGAAGGTTACGAGGAAGAGACCCAGTACTTC
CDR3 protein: CASSFQAGEGYEEETQYF

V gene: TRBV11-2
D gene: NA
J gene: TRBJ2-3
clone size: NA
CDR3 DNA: TGTGCCAGCAGCTTAGGACAGGTTCACGCGTATTTT
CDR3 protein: CASSLGQVHAYF

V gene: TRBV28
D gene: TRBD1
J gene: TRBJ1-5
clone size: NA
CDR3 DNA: TGTGCCAGCAGCAACGACAGGGTTAGCAATCAGCCCCAGCATTTT
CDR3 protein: CASSNDRVSNQPQHF

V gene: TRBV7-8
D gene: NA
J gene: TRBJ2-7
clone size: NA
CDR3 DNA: TGTGCCAGCAGCTCCCTGGGGGGTAGAAAGTACTTC
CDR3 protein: CASSSLGGRKYF

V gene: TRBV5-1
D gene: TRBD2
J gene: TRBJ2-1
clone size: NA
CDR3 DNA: TGCGCCAGCAGCGCCTGGACTAGCGGGCAGCAGTTCTTC
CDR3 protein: CASSAWTSGQQFF

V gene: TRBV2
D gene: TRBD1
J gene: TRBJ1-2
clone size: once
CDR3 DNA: TGTGCCAGCAGTGAAGAGAGACAGGGCTTGTACGGCTACACCTTC
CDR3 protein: CASSEERQGLYGYTF

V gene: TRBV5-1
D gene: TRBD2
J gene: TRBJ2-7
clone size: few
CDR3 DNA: TGCGCCAGCAGTAAGTTAGCGGGAGAGGGTACCTACGAGCAGTACTTC
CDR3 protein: CASSKLAGEGTYEQYF

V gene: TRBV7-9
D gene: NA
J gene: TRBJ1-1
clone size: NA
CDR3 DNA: TGTGCCAGCAGCTTAGATAGCGGGACTGAAGCTTTCTTT
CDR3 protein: CASSLDSGTEAFF

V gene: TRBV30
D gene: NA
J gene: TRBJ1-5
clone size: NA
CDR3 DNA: TGTGCCTGGAGTGTAAAGGAGGGATCCTTCAATCAGCCCCAGCATTTT
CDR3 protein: CAWSVKEGSFNQPQHF

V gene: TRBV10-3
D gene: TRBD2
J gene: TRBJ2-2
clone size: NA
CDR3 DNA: TGTGCCATCAGTGTTGCTAGCGGGAGAGGCACCGGGGAGCTGTTTTTT
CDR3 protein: CAISVASGRGTGELFF

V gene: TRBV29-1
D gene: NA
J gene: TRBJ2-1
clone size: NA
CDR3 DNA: TGCAGCGTTGAGAAGGGACTGTACAACAATGAGCAGTTCTTC
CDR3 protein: CSVEKGLYNNEQFF

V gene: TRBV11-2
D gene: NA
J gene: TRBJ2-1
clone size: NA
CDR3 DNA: TGTGCCAGCAGCTTAGACTTCCGGTCCAATGAGCAGTTCTTC
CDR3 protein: CASSLDFRSNEQFF

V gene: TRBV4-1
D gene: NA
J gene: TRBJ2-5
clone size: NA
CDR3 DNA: TGCGCCAGCAGCCAAGAAGTAACTAGTACAGAGACCCAGTACTTC
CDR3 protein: CASSQEVTSTETQYF

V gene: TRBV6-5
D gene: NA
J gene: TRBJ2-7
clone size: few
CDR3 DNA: TGTGCCAGCAGTGCTGGCAGGACTTACGAGCAGTACTTC
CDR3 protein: CASSAGRTYEQYF

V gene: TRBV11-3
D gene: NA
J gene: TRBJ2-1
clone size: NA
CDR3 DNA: TGTGCCAGCAGCTTAGAGGGGTTACAGGGCAATGAGCAGTTCTTC
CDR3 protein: CASSLEGLQGNEQFF

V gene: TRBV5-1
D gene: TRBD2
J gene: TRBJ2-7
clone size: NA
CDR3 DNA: TGCGCCAGCAGCTCGGGACTAGCGACCGAGCAGTACTTC
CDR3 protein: CASSSGLATEQYF

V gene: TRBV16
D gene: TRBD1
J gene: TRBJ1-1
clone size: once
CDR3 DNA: TGTGCCAGCAGCCAATCTGTACTACTGGACAGGGACACTGAAGCTTTCTTT
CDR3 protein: CASSQSVLLDRDTEAFF

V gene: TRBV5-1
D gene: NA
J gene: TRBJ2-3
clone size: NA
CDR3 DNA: TGCGCCAGCAGCTTGAGTAGGGGGGGCGGGACCAGCACAGATACGCAGTATTTT
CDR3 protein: CASSLSRGGGTSTDTQYF

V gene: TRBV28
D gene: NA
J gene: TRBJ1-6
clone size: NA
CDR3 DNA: TGTGTCAGCAGTCCCTACCCATTGACCCGAGGACCCCTCCACTTT
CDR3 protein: CVSSPYPLTRGPLHF

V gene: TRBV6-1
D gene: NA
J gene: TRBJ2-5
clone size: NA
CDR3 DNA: TGTGCCAGCAGCGAAATAACCAGGGTAAAAGAGACCCAGTACTTC
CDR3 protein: CASSEITRVKETQYF

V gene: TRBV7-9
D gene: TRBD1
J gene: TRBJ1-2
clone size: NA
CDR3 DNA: TGTTCCAGCAGCCAGGGACAGATTCCTAACTATGGCTACACCTTC
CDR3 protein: CSSSQGQIPNYGYTF

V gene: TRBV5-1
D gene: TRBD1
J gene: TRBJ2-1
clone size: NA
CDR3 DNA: TGCGCCAGCAGCTTGGGGGACAGGGGCTCCTACAATGAGCAGTTCTTC
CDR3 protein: CASSLGDRGSYNEQFF